This TCR beta chain was identified in a study of patients and donors after allogeneic stem cell transplantation (dated by TCRdb to about 2020). The CDR3 numbers 16 residues from cysteine through phenylalanine. The entry retains the CDR3 DNA only, 48 bases that are in frame from base 1. CDR1 MGHDK and CDR2 SYGVNS are derived from the germline V gene. Compared with germline, V lacks 4 bases and J lacks 4 bases; bases without a gene match: 9. Concerning this clonotype: What this receptor recognizes is not known. There are no base qualities to consult, and no much larger clone falls within one base.

The library was built by means of RT-PCR. TCRdb names NextSeq 550 as the instrument used. The raw public data were reprocessed by TCRdb itself: fastp quality trimming at Q25, MiXCR clonotype calling, in-frame beta chains only. Rows with one shared CDR3 protein collapse into an entry with the most common genes and DNA. Recorded for this sample are over 350,000 distinct CDR3 sequences; 16% of them occurred a single time. The ten biggest clones cover 7.2% of the sample. The rearrangement combines TRBV25-1 with TRBJ2-5, and TRBD1 aligns with 10 junction nucleotides. This TCR was sampled from a human donor who was either an allogeneic HSCT recipient or a stem cell or donor lymphocyte infusion donor (not recorded which). It is not recorded whose cells these are; they may come from a transplant donor. Material: blood, either unsorted or a sorted T cell fraction (not recorded which). The CDR3 region has the sequence CASSGRDRGGLETQYF. The DNA sequence is as follows: TGTGCCAGCAGTGGACGGGACAGGGGTGGTTTAGAGACCCAGTACTTC.